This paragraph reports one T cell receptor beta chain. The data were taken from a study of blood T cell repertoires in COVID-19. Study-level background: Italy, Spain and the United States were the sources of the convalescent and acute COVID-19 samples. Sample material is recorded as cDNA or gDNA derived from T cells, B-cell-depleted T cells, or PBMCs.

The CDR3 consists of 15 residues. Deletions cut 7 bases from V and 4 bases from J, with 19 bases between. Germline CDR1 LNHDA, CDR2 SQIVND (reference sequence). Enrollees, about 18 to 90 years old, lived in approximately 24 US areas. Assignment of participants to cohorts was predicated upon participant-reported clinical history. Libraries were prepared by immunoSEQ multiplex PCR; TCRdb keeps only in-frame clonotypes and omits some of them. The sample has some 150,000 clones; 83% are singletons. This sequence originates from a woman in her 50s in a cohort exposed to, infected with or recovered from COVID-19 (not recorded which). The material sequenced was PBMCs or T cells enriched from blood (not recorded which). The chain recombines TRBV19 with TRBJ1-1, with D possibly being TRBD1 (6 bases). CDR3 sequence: CASTHPRGGVTEAFF. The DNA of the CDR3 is TGTGCCAGTACCCACCCTAGGGGGGGGGTCACTGAAGCTTTCTTT.